This T cell receptor beta chain was sequenced in a study of blood T cell repertoires in COVID-19. Study at large: In each case, the material was cDNA or gDNA derived from T cells, B-cell-depleted T cells, or PBMCs.

This CDR3 region has 12 residues. Germline loops: CDR1 SQVTM, CDR2 ANQGSEA. The V end lost 7 bases, the J end lost 3 bases, and 12 bases lay between the germline ends. This table comes from immunoSEQ multiplex PCR, and its TCRdb copy is limited to in-frame clones, with some not included. The sample holds over 200,000 clones, approximately 83% seen once. The sequence came from a middle-aged man with active or convalescent COVID-19. V is TRBV29-1 and J is TRBJ1-1; maybe TRBD1 (6 bases). The sample taken for sequencing was peripheral blood. CDR3 region: CSGRQEYTEAFF. The CDR3, as DNA: TGCAGCGGCCGACAGGAGTACACTGAAGCTTTCTTT.